The 26 T cell receptor beta chains below were found in one sample sequenced in a study of blood T cell repertoires in COVID-19. TCRdb's copy holds only in-frame clones and misses some; the assay was immunoSEQ multiplex PCR. The sample records about 130,000 clones, 86% being singletons. The specimen was peripheral blood. The receptors come from a human donor in a cohort sampled during active COVID-19.

The genes are TRBV27 and TRBJ2-7; 7 bases line up with TRBD1. CDR3 size: 15 residues. V lost 5 bases to trimming and J lost 0 bases; unmatched junction nucleotides: 7. Germline values: CDR1 MNHEY, CDR2 SMNVEV (reference sequence). The CDR3 DNA is TGTGCCAGCAGTCGACCGGGGACAGCCTCCTACGAGCAGTACTTC. The encoded protein is CASSRPGTASYEQYF.

The chain couples TRBV29-1 to TRBJ2-2; D gene uncertain. V shed 2 bases and J shed 8 bases, with 9 bases lying between them. The CDR3 runs 12 residues. CDR1 and CDR2 (germline): SQVTM, ANQGSEA. CDR3 amino acids: CSVELARGELFF. In nucleotides, the CDR3 is TGCAGCGTTGAATTGGCGAGGGGGGAGCTGTTTTTT.

Concerning this clone itself: The junction differs from germline at one of its ends, possibly a read error. The chain couples TRBV27 to TRBJ1-6; D is unclear. Per the germline V gene, CDR1 is MNHEY and CDR2 is SMNVEV (reference sequence). The CDR3 length is 14 residues. The CDR3: CASSLGQVNSPPHF. The CDR3 coding sequence is TGTGCCAGCAGTTTAGGCCAGGTTAATTCACCCCCCCACTTT.

This rearrangement joins TRBV6-1 to TRBJ2-5; 8 bases align to TRBD2. Germline lookup yields CDR1 MNHNS and CDR2 SASEGT. The CDR3 runs to 17 residues. J lost 5 bases, V lost 3 bases, and 14 bases had no gene match. As DNA, the CDR3 is TGTGCCAGCAGTGACACTAGCGGCAGACTTTCGGGGGAGACCCAGTACTTC. Translated: CASSDTSGRLSGETQYF.

This chain links TRBV5-5 with TRBJ1-2, with a weak D call TRBD1 (6 bases). Trimming stripped 0 bases from V and 0 bases from J, with 12 bases between. CDR3 size: 16 residues. Germline CDR1 SGHKS, CDR2 YYEKEE (reference sequence). CDR3 amino acids: CASSLVPDSPNYGYTF. The CDR3 DNA sequence: TGTGCCAGCAGCTTGGTACCGGACAGCCCTAACTATGGCTACACCTTC.

V and J are TRBV30 and TRBJ1-6; D might be TRBD1 (6 bases). Germline lookup yields CDR1 GTSNPN and CDR2 SVGIG (reference sequence). There are 17 residues in the CDR3. V lost 7 bases, J lost 9 bases, and 28 bases lay in between. CDR3 protein: CASTPSSPTGGGSPLHF. The CDR3 DNA reads TGTGCCTCCACACCCTCGTCCCCGACAGGCGGGGGTTCACCCCTCCACTTT.

This clone has a single count. V gene TRBV5-6 combines with J gene TRBJ2-7; a possible D gene is TRBD1 (5 bases). This CDR3 comprises 14 residues. V was cut by 4 bases and J by 2 bases, with 13 bases left in between. CDR1 is SGHDT and CDR2 is YYEEEE in the germline V gene. CDR3 amino acids: CASSPIDRTYEQYF. DNA for the CDR3: TGTGCCAGCAGCCCCATAGACAGAACCTACGAGCAGTACTTC.

This clone showed up just once. This chain connects TRBV6-2 or TRBV6-3 to TRBJ2-1, with D maybe TRBD1 (5 bases). Germline lookup yields CDR1 MNHEY and CDR2 SVGEGT. The CDR3 sequence is 20 residues long. With 3 bases removed from V and 0 bases from J, the gap between germline ends came to 24 bases. DNA for the CDR3: TGTGCCAGCAGTTATGGCCGACAGCACCAGTTCCGCAGCTCCTACAATGAGCAGTTCTTC. It translates to CASSYGRQHQFRSSYNEQFF.

The chain uses TRBV5-1 and TRBJ2-2; D might be TRBD1 (5 bases). The CDR3 loop spans 16 amino acids. The germline gives CDR1 SGHRS, CDR2 YFSETQ. The ends were cut back, 0 bases at V and 8 bases at J, with 17 bases in the middle. This chain's CDR3 is CASSLAGLGVAGELFF. In DNA, the CDR3 is TGCGCCAGCAGCTTGGCCGGGCTAGGGGTCGCAGGGGAGCTGTTTTTT.

The V and J genes are TRBV10-3 and TRBJ1-5; 10 bases fit TRBD1. Germline lookup yields CDR1 ENHRY and CDR2 SYGVKD. Trimming at V came to 4 bases and at J to 1 base, leaving 4 bases not matched to a gene. This CDR3 is built from 16 residues. For the CDR3, the DNA is TGTGCCATCAGTGCCCAGGACAGGGGGAGCAATCAGCCCCAGCATTTT. Its translation: CAISAQDRGSNQPQHF.

The chain couples TRBV19 to TRBJ1-3, with D uncertain. Trimming removed 5 bases from V and 0 bases from J, with 14 bases in between. Germline V gene data show CDR1 as LNHDA and CDR2 as SQIVND (reference sequence). The CDR3 is 16 amino acids. The CDR3 loop reads CASSPPGSFSGNTIYF. The CDR3 DNA sequence: TGTGCCAGTAGTCCCCCGGGATCTTTCTCTGGAAACACCATATATTTT.

The rearrangement uses TRBV28 and TRBJ2-1; tentative D call: TRBD1 (6 bases). The CDR3 sequence is 13 residues long. The germline V and J ends were trimmed by 7 bases and 4 bases, with 11 bases remaining between them. Per germline, CDR1 MDHEN and CDR2 SYDVKM. CDR3 DNA sequence: TGTGCCAGCACCCCCGACAGGTACAATGAGCAGTTCTTC. This codes for CASTPDRYNEQFF.

The J gene is TRBJ1-2, the V gene TRBV11-2; D possibly corresponds to TRBD1 (6 bases). V was clipped by 3 bases and J by 4 bases, with 15 bases between them. There are 15 residues in the CDR3. Germline assignment: CDR1 SGHAT and CDR2 FQNNGV. The CDR3 sequence is CASSFTDSLSYGYTF. In DNA, the CDR3 is TGTGCCAGCAGCTTTACGGACAGTCTAAGCTATGGCTACACCTTC.

The chain couples TRBV11-2 to TRBJ2-2; 8 nucleotides match TRBD2. The CDR3 runs 15 residues. V gave up 3 bases and J gave up 5 bases; unmatched junction bases: 5. Germline values: CDR1 SGHAT, CDR2 FQNNGV. In DNA form, the CDR3 reads TGTGCCAGCAGCTTCAGCGGGAGTCGGACCGGGGAGCTGTTTTTT. Its protein is CASSFSGSRTGELFF.

The genes are TRBV6-5 and TRBJ2-5, with 10 bases lining up with TRBD2. The CDR3 is made up of 13 amino acids. Losses at the gene ends were 6 bases for V and 7 bases for J; bases not matched to a gene: 5. Per the germline V gene, CDR1 is MNHEY and CDR2 is SVGAGI. The CDR3 DNA reads as TGTGCCAGCAGCTCTAGCGGGAGTAGGACCCAGTACTTC. Protein product: CASSSSGSRTQYF.

The chain carries TRBV19 and TRBJ1-1, with D hard to call. The ends were cut back, 7 bases at V and 7 bases at J, with 16 bases in the middle. The CDR3 contains 13 residues. CDR1 and CDR2 (germline): LNHDA, SQIVND (reference sequence). CDR3 protein: CASTPPGYSEAFF. CDR3 bases: TGTGCCAGTACTCCTCCGGGGTATAGTGAAGCTTTCTTT.

This chain uses TRBV12-5 with TRBJ1-2, with 7 bases lining up with TRBD1. The CDR3 covers 12 residues. Germline assignment: CDR1 LGHNT and CDR2 FRNRAP. After removal of 1 base from V and 13 bases from J, the junction contained 6 bases not matched to a gene. CDR3 coding DNA: TGTGCTAGTGGTTTGGCACAGGGGACCTTCACCTTC. This gives the protein CASGLAQGTFTF.

This chain connects TRBV19 to TRBJ1-1; 8 nucleotides match TRBD1. CDR1 LNHDA and CDR2 SQIVND come from the germline V gene (reference sequence). This CDR3 is built from 14 residues. The trim removed 6 bases at V and 1 base at J, leaving 4 bases unmatched. CDR3 DNA: TGTGCCAGTAGAATGGACAGGGAGAACACTGAAGCTTTCTTT. Translation: CASRMDRENTEAFF.

This clone appeared a few times. The chain carries TRBV7-9 and TRBJ2-2; TRBD1 aligns across 7 bases. The germline CDR1 and CDR2 sequences are SEHNR and FQNEAQ (reference sequence). CDR3 size: 14 residues. V shed 2 bases and J 4 bases; nucleotides not matched to a gene: 1. The CDR3 DNA follows: TGTGCCAGCAGCTTAAGGGGGCTCACCGGGGAGCTGTTTTTT. This codes for CASSLRGLTGELFF.

The DNA for the CDR3 is TGTGCCAGCAGTGCGGACAGGGACTCCTACAATGAGCAGTTCTTC. Its protein is CASSADRDSYNEQFF. The V call is TRBV2, the J call TRBJ2-1; 8 bases line up with TRBD1. The CDR3 consists of 15 residues. Germline V gives CDR1 SNHLY, CDR2 FYNNEI. J gave up 0 bases and V 4 bases, and 2 bases lay outside the gene matches.

The V and J genes are TRBV5-1 and TRBJ2-1, with 10 bases that match TRBD1. This CDR3 has 19 residues. Germline lookup yields CDR1 SGHRS and CDR2 YFSETQ. Trimming at V came to 0 bases and at J to 0 bases, leaving 9 bases not matched to a gene. The CDR3 DNA reads TGCGCCAGCAGCTTGGCTGCGACAGGGGGCCGAGCCTCCTACAATGAGCAGTTCTTC. The encoded protein is CASSLAATGGRASYNEQFF.

Only one count was recorded for this clone. The chain combines TRBV4-1 with TRBJ1-1, with 9 bases aligning to TRBD1. Germline CDR1 MGHRA, CDR2 YSYEKL. Losses at the gene ends were 4 bases for V and 1 base for J; bases not matched to a gene: 10. The CDR3 has 17 amino acids. DNA for the CDR3: TGCGCCAGCAGCCGCTCCGAGACAGGGGGAGGGAACACTGAAGCTTTCTTT. This encodes CASSRSETGGGNTEAFF.

This clone has more than one count but fewer than ten. This sequence joins TRBV4-1 and TRBJ2-2, with 8 bases aligning to TRBD1. Germline CDR1 MGHRA, CDR2 YSYEKL. This CDR3 spans 16 amino acids. The J segment lost 6 bases and the V segment lost 3 bases, leaving 9 bases of the junction unmatched. CDR3 protein: CASSQFASTGAGELFF. The CDR3 DNA reads TGCGCCAGCAGCCAGTTCGCCTCGACAGGGGCCGGGGAGCTGTTTTTT.

The chain combines TRBV6-5 with TRBJ1-1; possibly TRBD1 for D (6 bases). The CDR3 runs to 14 residues. V was trimmed by 6 bases and J by 1 base, leaving 12 bases between them. Germline loops: CDR1 MNHEY, CDR2 SVGAGI. CDR3 DNA: TGTGCCAGCAGCCTAGGACAGAGGAACACTGAAGCTTTCTTT. This codes for CASSLGQRNTEAFF.

The chain couples TRBV2 to TRBJ2-7; no clear D gene. The germline V gene encodes CDR1 SNHLY and CDR2 FYNNEI. V lost 2 bases and J lost 2, with 10 bases in between. CDR3 length equals 14 residues. The CDR3: CASSEQVDAYEQYF. CDR3 DNA sequence: TGTGCCAGCAGTGAACAGGTAGATGCCTACGAGCAGTACTTC.

The gene calls are TRBV6-2 or TRBV6-3 and TRBJ2-3; 7 nucleotides match TRBD2. The V and J ends lost 5 bases and 2 bases, in that order; junction bases with no gene match: 4. This CDR3 is built from 14 residues. The germline V gene has CDR1 MNHEY and CDR2 SVGEGT. This CDR3 reads CASSPGGHTDTQYF. CDR3 nucleotides: TGTGCCAGCAGTCCGGGAGGCCACACAGATACGCAGTATTTT.